This T cell receptor beta chain comes out of a study of post-analysis software for immune sequencing data. Unique molecular identifiers were carried by the TCR beta cDNA libraries. TCRdb redid the calling of the PCR reads with MiXCR, one entry per CDR3 protein. The sample lists hundreds of thousands of distinct CDR3 sequences; 30% to 45% were seen once. The TCR was taken from a girl aged 2 to 10 with multiple sclerosis. The sample taken for sequencing was blood.

The CDR3 DNA sequence: TGCAGTGCGAAAGACAGGGGGCACCCTGAAGCTTTCTTT. Translating gives CSAKDRGHPEAFF. V gene TRBV20-1 combines with J gene TRBJ1-1; TRBD1 matches at 10 bases. Germline V gene data show CDR1 as DFQATT and CDR2 as SNEGSKA (reference sequence). J was trimmed by 6 bases and V by 6 bases; bases with no gene match: 7. The CDR3 loop spans 13 amino acids.